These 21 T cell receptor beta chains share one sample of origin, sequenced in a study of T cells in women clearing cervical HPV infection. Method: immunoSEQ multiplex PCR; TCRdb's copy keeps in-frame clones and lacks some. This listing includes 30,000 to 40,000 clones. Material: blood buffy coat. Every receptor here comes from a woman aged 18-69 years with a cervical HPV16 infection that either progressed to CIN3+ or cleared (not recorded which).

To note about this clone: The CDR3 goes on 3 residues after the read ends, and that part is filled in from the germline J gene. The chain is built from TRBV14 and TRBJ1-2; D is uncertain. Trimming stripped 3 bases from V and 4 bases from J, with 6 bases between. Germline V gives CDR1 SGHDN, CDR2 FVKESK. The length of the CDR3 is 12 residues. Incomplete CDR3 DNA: TGTGCCAGCAGCCAGAACGGCTATGGC. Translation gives CASSQNGYG. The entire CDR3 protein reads CASSQNGYGYTF.

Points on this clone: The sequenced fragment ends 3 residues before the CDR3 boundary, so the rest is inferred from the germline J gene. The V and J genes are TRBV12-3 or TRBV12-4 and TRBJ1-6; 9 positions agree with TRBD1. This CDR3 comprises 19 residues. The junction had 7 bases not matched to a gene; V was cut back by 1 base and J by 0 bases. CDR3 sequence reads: CASSLGPQGAGSYNSPLHF. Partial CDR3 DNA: TGTGCCAGCAGTTTAGGCCCACAGGGGGCCGGCTCCTATAATTCACCC.

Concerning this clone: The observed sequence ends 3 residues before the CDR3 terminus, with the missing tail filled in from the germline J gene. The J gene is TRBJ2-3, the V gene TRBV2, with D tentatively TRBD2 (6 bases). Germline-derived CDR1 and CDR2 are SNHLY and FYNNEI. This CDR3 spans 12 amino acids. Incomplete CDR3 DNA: TGTGCCAGCAAAGGACCGGGGGAGACG. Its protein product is CASKGPGET. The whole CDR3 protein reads CASKGPGETQYF.

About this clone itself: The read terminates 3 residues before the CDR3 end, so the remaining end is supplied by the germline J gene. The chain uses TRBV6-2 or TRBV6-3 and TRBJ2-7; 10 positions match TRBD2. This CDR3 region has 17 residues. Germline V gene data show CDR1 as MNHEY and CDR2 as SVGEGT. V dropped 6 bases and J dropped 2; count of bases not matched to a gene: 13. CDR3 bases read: TGTGCCAGCAGCCGCCCAAAAGAACTAGCGGGGCCCTACGAG. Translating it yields CASSRPKELAGPYE. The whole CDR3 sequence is CASSRPKELAGPYEQYF.

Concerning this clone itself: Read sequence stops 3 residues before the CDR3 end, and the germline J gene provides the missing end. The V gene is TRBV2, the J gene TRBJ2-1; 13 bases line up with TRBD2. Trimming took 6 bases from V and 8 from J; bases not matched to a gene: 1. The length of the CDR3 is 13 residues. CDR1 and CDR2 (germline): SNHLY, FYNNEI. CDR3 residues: CASRTSGGYEQFF. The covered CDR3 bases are TGTGCCAGCAGGACTAGCGGGGGGTATGAG.

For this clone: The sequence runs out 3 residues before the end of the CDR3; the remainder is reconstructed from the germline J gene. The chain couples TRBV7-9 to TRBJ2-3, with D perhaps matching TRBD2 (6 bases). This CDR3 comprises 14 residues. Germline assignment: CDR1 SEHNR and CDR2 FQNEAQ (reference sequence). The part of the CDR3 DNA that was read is TGTGCCAGCAGCTTATCTGCCGGGGGAGAGACG. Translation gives CASSLSAGGET. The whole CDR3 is CASSLSAGGETQYF. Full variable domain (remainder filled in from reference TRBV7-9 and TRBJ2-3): DTGVSQNPRHKITKRGQNVTFRCDPISEHNRLYWYRQTLGQGPEFLTYFQNEAQLEKSRLLSDRFSAERPKGSFSTLEIQRTEQGDSAMYLCASSLSAGGETQYFGPGTRLTVL.

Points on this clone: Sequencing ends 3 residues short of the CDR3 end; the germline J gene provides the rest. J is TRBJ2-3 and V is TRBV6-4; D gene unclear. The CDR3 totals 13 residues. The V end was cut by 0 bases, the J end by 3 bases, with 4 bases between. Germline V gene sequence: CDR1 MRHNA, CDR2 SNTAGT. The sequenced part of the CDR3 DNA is TGTGCCAGCAGTGACTCGACTACAGATACG. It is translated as CASSDSTTDT. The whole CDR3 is CASSDSTTDTQYF.

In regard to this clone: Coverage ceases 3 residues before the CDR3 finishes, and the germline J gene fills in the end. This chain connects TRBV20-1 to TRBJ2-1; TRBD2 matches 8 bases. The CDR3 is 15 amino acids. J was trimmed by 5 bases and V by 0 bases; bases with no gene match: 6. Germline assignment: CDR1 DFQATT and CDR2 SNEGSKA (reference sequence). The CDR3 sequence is CSARDLAGRNNEQFF. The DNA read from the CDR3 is TGCAGTGCTAGAGATTTAGCGGGAAGGAACAATGAG.

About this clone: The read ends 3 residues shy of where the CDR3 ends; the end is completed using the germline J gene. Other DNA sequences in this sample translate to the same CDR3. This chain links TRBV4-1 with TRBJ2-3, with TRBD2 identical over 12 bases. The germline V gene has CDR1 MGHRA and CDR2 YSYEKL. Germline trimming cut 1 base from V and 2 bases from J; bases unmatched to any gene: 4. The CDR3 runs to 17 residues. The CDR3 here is CASSQASGRDPTDTQYF. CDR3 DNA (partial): TGCGCCAGCAGCCAAGCTAGCGGGAGGGATCCCACAGATACG.

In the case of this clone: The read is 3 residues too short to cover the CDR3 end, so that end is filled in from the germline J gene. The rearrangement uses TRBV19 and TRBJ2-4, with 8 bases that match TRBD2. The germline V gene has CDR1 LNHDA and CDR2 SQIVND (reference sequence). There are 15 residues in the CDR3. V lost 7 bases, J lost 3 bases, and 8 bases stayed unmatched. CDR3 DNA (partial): TGTGCCAGTAATTGGGTAGCGGGAAGCAAAAACATT. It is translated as CASNWVAGSKNI. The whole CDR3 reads CASNWVAGSKNIQYF.

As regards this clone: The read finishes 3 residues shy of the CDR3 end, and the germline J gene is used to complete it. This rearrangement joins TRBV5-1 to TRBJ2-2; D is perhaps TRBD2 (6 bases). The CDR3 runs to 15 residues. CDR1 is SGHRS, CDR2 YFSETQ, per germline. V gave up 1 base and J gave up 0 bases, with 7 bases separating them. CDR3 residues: CASSLWDSNTGELFF. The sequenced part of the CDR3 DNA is TGCGCCAGCAGCTTGTGGGACTCGAACACCGGGGAG.

Partial CDR3 DNA: TGCGCCAGCAGCCCGGGGACAGACTATCAGCCG. This codes for CASSPGTDYQP. From start to end, the CDR3 is CASSPGTDYQPQYF. V is TRBV5-1 and J is TRBJ2-3; 7 bases are a match to TRBD1. The CDR3 goes on 3 residues after the read ends, and that part is filled in from the germline J gene. The CDR3 extends over 14 amino acids. Germline CDR1 is SGHRS and CDR2 is YFSETQ.

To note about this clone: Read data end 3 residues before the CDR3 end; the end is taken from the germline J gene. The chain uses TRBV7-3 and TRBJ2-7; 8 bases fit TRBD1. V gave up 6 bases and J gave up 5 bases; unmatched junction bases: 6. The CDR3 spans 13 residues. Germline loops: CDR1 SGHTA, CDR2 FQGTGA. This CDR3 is CASSLQGGHEQYF. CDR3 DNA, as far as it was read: TGTGCCAGCAGTTTACAGGGGGGCCACGAG.

CDR3 protein: CASSEASTDTQYF. The sequenced part of the CDR3 DNA is TGTGCCAGCAGCGAGGCAAGCACAGATACG. This chain connects TRBV11-2 to TRBJ2-3; D not resolved. Read coverage stops 3 residues before the CDR3 terminus; the germline J gene supplies the remainder. This CDR3 region has 13 residues. V was pared by 5 bases and J by 0 bases, with 6 bases between. Germline V gives CDR1 SGHAT, CDR2 FQNNGV.

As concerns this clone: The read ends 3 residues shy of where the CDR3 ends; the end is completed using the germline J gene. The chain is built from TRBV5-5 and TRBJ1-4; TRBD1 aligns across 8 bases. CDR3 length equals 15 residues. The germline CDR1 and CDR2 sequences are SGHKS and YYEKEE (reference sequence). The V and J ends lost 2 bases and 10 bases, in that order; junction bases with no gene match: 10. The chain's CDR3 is CASSFLGAGGGKLFF. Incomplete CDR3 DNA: TGTGCCAGCAGCTTTCTAGGTGCAGGGGGCGGAAAA.

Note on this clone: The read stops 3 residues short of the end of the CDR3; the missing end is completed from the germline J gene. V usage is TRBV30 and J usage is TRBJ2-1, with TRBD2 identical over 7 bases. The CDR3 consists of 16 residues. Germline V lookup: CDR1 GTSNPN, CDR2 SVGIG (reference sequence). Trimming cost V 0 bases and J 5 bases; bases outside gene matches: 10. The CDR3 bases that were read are TGTGCCTGGAGTGTAAAGCCTAGCGGAGAACACAATGAG. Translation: CAWSVKPSGEHNE. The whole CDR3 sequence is CAWSVKPSGEHNEQFF.

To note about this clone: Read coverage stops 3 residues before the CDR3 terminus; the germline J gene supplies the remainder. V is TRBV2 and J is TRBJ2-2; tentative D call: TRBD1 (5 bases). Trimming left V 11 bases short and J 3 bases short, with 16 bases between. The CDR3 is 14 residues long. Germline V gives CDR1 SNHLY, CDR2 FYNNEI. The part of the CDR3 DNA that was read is TGTGCCGGGAAACCAGGGCCCGACACCGGGGAG. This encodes CAGKPGPDTGE. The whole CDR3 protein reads CAGKPGPDTGELFF.

CDR3 DNA, as far as it was read: TGTGCCAGCAGTGAGACTAGCGGGGGCACCGGGGAG. Translating gives CASSETSGGTGE. The whole CDR3 protein is CASSETSGGTGELFF. The chain couples TRBV2 to TRBJ2-2; TRBD2 matches 12 bases. The read ends 3 residues early relative to the CDR3; the germline J gene fills the gap. V dropped 3 bases and J dropped 4; count of bases not matched to a gene: 0. The CDR3 is made up of 15 amino acids. CDR1 is SNHLY and CDR2 is FYNNEI in the germline V gene.

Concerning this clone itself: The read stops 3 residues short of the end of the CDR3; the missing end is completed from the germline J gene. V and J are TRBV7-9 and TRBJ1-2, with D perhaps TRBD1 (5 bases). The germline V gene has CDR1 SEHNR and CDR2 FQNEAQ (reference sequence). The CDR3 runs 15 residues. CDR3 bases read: TGTGCCAGCAGCCATCGGACTAGCGGGACCTACGAC. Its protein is CASSHRTSGTYD. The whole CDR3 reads CASSHRTSGTYDYTF.

The CDR3 protein is CATRDSRGGYEQYF. The part of the CDR3 DNA that was read is TGTGCCACTCGGGACTCCCGAGGCGGCTACGAG. The V and J genes are TRBV10-3 and TRBJ2-7; weak D call: TRBD2 (6 bases). The CDR3 is cut off 3 residues early in the read; its end comes from the germline J gene. Between the trimmed V and J ends, which lost 10 bases and 3 bases, there was a span of 19 bases. This CDR3 region has 14 residues. Germline values: CDR1 ENHRY, CDR2 SYGVKD.

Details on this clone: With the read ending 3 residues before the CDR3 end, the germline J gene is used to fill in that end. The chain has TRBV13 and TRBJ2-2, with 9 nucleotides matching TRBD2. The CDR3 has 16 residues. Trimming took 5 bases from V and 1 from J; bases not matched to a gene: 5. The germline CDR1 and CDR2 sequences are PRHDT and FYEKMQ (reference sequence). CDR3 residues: CASSTRLAENTGELFF. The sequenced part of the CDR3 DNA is TGTGCCAGCAGCACCCGACTAGCGGAGAACACCGGGGAG.